This section outlines one T cell receptor beta chain sequence together with its context. This specimen comes from a study of blood T cell repertoires in COVID-19. Assay: immunoSEQ multiplex PCR; the TCRdb copy retains only in-frame clones and omits some. The sample holds around 52,000 clones; approximately 78% are singletons and the top ten take roughly 8.7%. This CDR3 region has 12 residues. V lost 0 bases, J lost 7 bases, and 7 bases lay in between. From germline, CDR1 is SGHRS and CDR2 YFSETQ. The TCR comes from a woman of 80 years or more with acute or convalescent COVID-19. Material: peripheral blood. The V call is TRBV5-1, the J call TRBJ1-1; D is possibly TRBD1 (5 bases). The CDR3 is CASSLEGIEAFF. DNA for the CDR3: TGCGCCAGCAGCTTGGAGGGGATTGAAGCTTTCTTT.